Below are 15 T cell receptor beta chains sequenced from a single sample in a study of T cell repertoires in cytomegalovirus infection. These TCRs are of unknown antigen specificity. TCRdb processed the reads anew with MiXCR; each CDR3 protein has one entry. The sample has approximately 990,000 distinct CDR3 sequences; roughly 30% are singletons. Material: cultured CD8+ T cells from PBMCs, obtained from culture after CMV antigen stimulation. The receptors originated from a human donor in good health (CMV status not recorded). Some clones in this sample may be carry-over from other donors' samples.

This chain links TRBV6-2 or TRBV6-3 with TRBJ2-5; 10 bases line up with TRBD2. V was clipped by 0 bases and J by 5 bases; unmatched bases: 9. The CDR3 covers 17 residues. CDR1 is MNHEY and CDR2 is SVGEGT in the germline V gene. In DNA form, the CDR3 reads TGTGCCAGCAGTTACTCGAGGAGCGGGGGGGCCCGGGAGACCCAGTACTTC. Translating gives CASSYSRSGGARETQYF.

The rearrangement joins TRBV5-4 to TRBJ1-1; 9 nucleotides match TRBD1. With V trimmed by 4 bases and J by 8 bases, 12 bases remained unmatched. CDR1 and CDR2 from the germline V gene are SGHNT and YYREEE (reference sequence). The CDR3 contains 15 residues. The CDR3 DNA is TGTGCCAGCAGCGCACAGGGGGCCCTAGACAGGGAAGCTTTCTTT. Encoded protein: CASSAQGALDREAFF.

The gene calls are TRBV12-3 or TRBV12-4 and TRBJ2-7; D is ambiguous. Trimming cost V 5 bases and J 5 bases, with 16 bases left between them. This CDR3 spans 14 amino acids. The CDR3 sequence: CASSVPPPGHEQYV. The CDR3 DNA reads as TGTGCCAGCAGTGTACCGCCTCCGGGTCACGAGCAGTACGTC.

The V and J genes are TRBV7-9 and TRBJ1-5, with TRBD1 matching 7 bases. This CDR3 has 13 amino acids. Germline assignment: CDR1 SEHNR and CDR2 FQNEAQ (reference sequence). J lost 9 bases, V lost 5 bases, and 7 bases had no gene match. For the CDR3, the DNA is TGTGCCAGCAGCCAGGGACAGTTCGGGCCCCAGCATTTT. Translating it yields CASSQGQFGPQHF.

This chain uses TRBV7-8 with TRBJ1-2; tentatively, D is TRBD1 (6 bases). Germline V lookup: CDR1 SGHVS, CDR2 FQNEAQ. This CDR3 spans 17 amino acids. Trimming removed 5 bases at V and 3 bases at J, with 22 bases between. CDR3 sequence reads: CASSPPGRGRRYYGYTF. CDR3 nucleotide sequence: TGTGCCAGCAGCCCTCCCGGCCGGGGGCGGAGGTACTATGGCTACACCTTC.

The genes are TRBV2 and TRBJ2-7, with D uncertain. V dropped 6 bases and J dropped 5 bases, with 17 bases sitting between them. The CDR3 length is 14 residues. Germline V CDR1 and CDR2: SNHLY, FYNNEI. The CDR3 coding sequence is TGTGCCAGCAGAGGGTTAGAAAACGTCCACGAGCAGTACGTC. It encodes CASRGLENVHEQYV.

The chain is built from TRBV27 and TRBJ2-7; D is perhaps TRBD2 (5 bases). This CDR3 has 14 amino acids. Trimming removed 3 bases from V and 7 bases from J, with 16 bases in between. The germline V gene encodes CDR1 MNHEY and CDR2 SMNVEV (reference sequence). The CDR3 nucleotides read TGTGCCAGCAGTTTCCCGACACTCGGCGGGGAGCAGTACTTC. Amino acids: CASSFPTLGGEQYF.

Many counts were recorded for this clonotype. The rearrangement links TRBV12-3 or TRBV12-4 to TRBJ1-2; no clear D. This CDR3 comprises 15 residues. Between the trimmed V and J ends, which lost 5 bases and 5 bases, there was a span of 18 bases. CDR3 coding DNA: TGTGCCAGCAGTCCGTGGACCCAGACCTCTTATGGCTACACCTTC. Protein sequence: CASSPWTQTSYGYTF.

The chain recombines TRBV12-3 or TRBV12-4 with TRBJ2-1; D is possibly TRBD1 or TRBD2 (5 bases each). CDR3 length: 15 residues. Trimming pared 6 bases from V and 7 bases from J, leaving 19 bases between. This CDR3 is CASSKRGRVRNEQFF. As DNA, the CDR3 is TGTGCCAGCAGCAAGAGGGGCAGGGTAAGGAATGAGCAGTTCTTC.

This clonotype was detected a few times. This CDR3 is CASSLILGTTEAFF. The DNA for the CDR3 is TGTGCCAGCAGCTTGATATTAGGGACCACTGAAGCTTTCTTT. The chain is built from TRBV7-9 and TRBJ1-1; possible D gene TRBD1, 5 bases. The CDR3 contains 14 residues. Germline lookup yields CDR1 SEHNR and CDR2 FQNEAQ (reference sequence). V was clipped by 3 bases and J by 4 bases, with 12 bases between them.

To note about this clonotype: Germline and junction disagree at one end, which may indicate a read error. The chain employs TRBV18 and TRBJ1-1; D ambiguous. Germline CDR1 and CDR2: KGHSH and LQKENI. The CDR3 is 12 amino acids. The chain's CDR3 is CASSPPLREVVF. The CDR3 bases are TGTGCCAGCTCACCACCGCTAAGGGAAGTCGTGTTT.

This clonotype was observed a few times. CDR3 sequence: CASSLIADEQFF. The CDR3 coding sequence is TGTGCCAGCAGTTTAATAGCGGATGAGCAGTTCTTC. This chain uses TRBV12-3 or TRBV12-4 with TRBJ2-1; a possible D gene is TRBD2 (6 bases). V was cut by 2 bases and J by 8 bases, with 7 bases left in between. This CDR3 has 12 residues.

This clonotype was seen more than once but under ten times. The V call is TRBV27, the J call TRBJ1-2; D may be TRBD1 (5 bases). Trimming took 3 bases from V and 4 from J, leaving 12 bases between them. CDR3 length: 14 amino acids. From germline, CDR1 is MNHEY and CDR2 SMNVEV (reference sequence). The CDR3 region has the DNA TGTGCCAGCAGTTTGGGCCTCGGGGGCTATGGCTACACCTTC. This sequence encodes CASSLGLGGYGYTF.

This clonotype occurred many times. The rearrangement joins TRBV7-8 to TRBJ1-6; TRBD1 is a possible D gene (6 bases). The CDR3 runs 15 residues. Germline V gene lookup returns CDR1 SGHVS and CDR2 FQNEAQ. Trimming stripped 3 bases from V and 9 bases from J, with 15 bases between. In DNA form, the CDR3 reads TGTGCCAGCAGCTTTTACCGGGACACTATTTCACCCCTCCACTTT. Protein product: CASSFYRDTISPLHF.

The sample holds many counts of this clonotype. At one end, the junction sequence differs from germline, possibly due to a read error. J is TRBJ2-2 and V is TRBV7-7, with 14 nucleotides matching TRBD2. The germline gives CDR1 SSHAT, CDR2 FNYEAQ (reference sequence). This CDR3 contains 16 residues. Written as DNA, the CDR3 is TGTGCTAGCAGCCCGACTAGCGGGGGGGCCGCCGGGGAGCTGTTTTTT. Its protein is CASSPTSGGAAGELFF. The full variable domain, rest sourced from reference TRBV7-7 and TRBJ2-2, is GAGVSQSPRYKVTKRGQDVTLRCDPISSHATLYWYQQALGQGPEFLTYFNYEAQPDKSGLPSDRFSAERPEGSISTLTIQRTEQRDSAMYRCASSPTSGGAAGELFFGEGSRLTVL.